This T cell receptor beta chain came from a study of post-analysis software for immune sequencing data. CDR3 length equals 11 residues. CDR1 SNHLY and CDR2 FYNNEI come from the germline V gene. The germline V and J ends were trimmed by 7 bases and 3 bases, with 3 bases remaining between them. The TCR beta cDNA libraries contained unique molecular identifiers. One entry per CDR3 protein, called by TCRdb with MiXCR from the PCR reads. The sample holds hundreds of thousands of distinct CDR3 sequences, roughly 27% seen once. Worth noting for this clonotype: Its antigen is undetermined.

Study-wide results and limits: The authors found that F measure strongly co-clustered same-batch samples. In patients, about five TRBV segments were more frequent than in controls, with TRBV5-6, TRBV5-1 and TRBV20-1 among them. Among multiple sclerosis patients, normalized Chao1 diversity was significantly below that of controls.

Sequencing was carried out using blood. The TCR sequence derives from a girl aged 10 to 17 with multiple sclerosis. The chain recombines TRBV2 with TRBJ1-4; no reliable D call. The DNA of the CDR3 is TGTGCCAGCATGTCTAATGAAAAACTGTTTTTT. Translating gives CASMSNEKLFF.